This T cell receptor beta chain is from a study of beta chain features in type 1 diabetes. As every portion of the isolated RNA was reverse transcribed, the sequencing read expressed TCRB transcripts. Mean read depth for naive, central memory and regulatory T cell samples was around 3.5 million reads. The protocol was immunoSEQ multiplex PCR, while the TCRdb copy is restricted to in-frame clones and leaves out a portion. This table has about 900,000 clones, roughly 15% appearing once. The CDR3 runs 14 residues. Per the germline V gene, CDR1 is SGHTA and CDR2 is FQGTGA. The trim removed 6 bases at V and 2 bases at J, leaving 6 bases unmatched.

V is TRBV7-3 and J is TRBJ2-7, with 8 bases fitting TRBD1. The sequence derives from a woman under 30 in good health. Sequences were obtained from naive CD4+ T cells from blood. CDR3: CASRIQGGAYEQYF. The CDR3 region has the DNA TGTGCCAGCAGGATACAGGGGGGAGCCTACGAGCAGTACTTC. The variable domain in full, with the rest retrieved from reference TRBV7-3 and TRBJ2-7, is GAGVSQTPSNKVTEKGKYVELRCDPISGHTALYWYRQSLGQGPEFLIYFQGTGAADDSGLPNDRFFAVRPEGSVSTLKIQRTERGDSAVYLCASRIQGGAYEQYFGPGTRLTVT.